This TCR beta chain appears in the sequencing data of a study of shared clonotypes between healthy human individuals. Study results and limitations: Memory subsets had estimated richness that was generally smaller than that of naive subsets. Since donors were few, the genetic and exposure-history diversity represented was limited.

As handled by the study authors: Quality scores were absent from the junction-only immunoSEQ sequences, so filtering differed. TCRdb keeps only in-frame clones here, not all; method: immunoSEQ multiplex PCR. The D gene and trimming were derived from the DNA, and the V and J assignments and clone size from that table. Found here are around 700,000 clones, about two thirds of them singletons; the top ten hold around 1.8%. Points on this clone: The antigen is not known. Additional DNA sequences in this sample encode the identical CDR3.

This CDR3 spans 15 amino acids. V lost 5 bases and J 5 bases, leaving 18 bases between the germline ends. CDR1 is MDHEN, CDR2 SYDVKM, per germline. Source material: memory CD4+ T cells sorted from blood. The subset here: CD45RA-negative fraction. The chain joins TRBV28 to TRBJ2-5; D tentatively reads TRBD1 or TRBD2 (5 bases each). The receptor's source is a woman in her twenties or thirties in good health. Here the CDR3 DNA reads TGTGCCAGCAGTCCACCCCGAGGGGTGGCGGAGACCCAGTACTTC. Residues: CASSPPRGVAETQYF.